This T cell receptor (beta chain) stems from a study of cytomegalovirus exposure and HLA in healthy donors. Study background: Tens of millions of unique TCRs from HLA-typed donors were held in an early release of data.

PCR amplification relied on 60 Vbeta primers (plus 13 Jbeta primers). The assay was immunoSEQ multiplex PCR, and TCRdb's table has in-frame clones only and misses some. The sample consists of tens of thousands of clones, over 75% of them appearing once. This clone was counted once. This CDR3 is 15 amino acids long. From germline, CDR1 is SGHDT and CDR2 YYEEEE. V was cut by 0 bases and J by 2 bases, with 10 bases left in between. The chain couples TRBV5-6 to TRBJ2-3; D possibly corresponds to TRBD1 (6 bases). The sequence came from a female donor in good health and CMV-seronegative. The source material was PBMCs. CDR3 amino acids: CASSLVHRVTDTQYF. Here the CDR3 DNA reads TGTGCCAGCAGCTTGGTCCACAGGGTCACAGATACGCAGTATTTT.